These T cell receptor beta chains were read from a single sample in a study of technical replicates of blood from a few donors. TCRdb's copy holds only in-frame clones and misses some; the assay was immunoSEQ multiplex PCR. Of 65,000 to 85,000 clones detected, 80% to 95% appear once; the ten largest clones hold 0.25% to 0.35%. Specimen: T cells isolated from PBMCs. The receptor set was obtained from a human donor in good health. The CDR3 runs from the conserved cysteine through the conserved F or W. A D gene is named only where the DNA matches it firmly. The size field is filled for only some rows; it gives once, few, many or a size class.

len,v_gene,j_gene,abundance,d_gene,CDR3nt,CDR3aa
16,TRBV7-9,TRBJ2-1,-,-,TGTGCCAGCAGCTCCCGGACGGGACAAAGCCGCAATGAGCAGTTCTTC,CASSSRTGQSRNEQFF
15,TRBV5-6,TRBJ1-1,once,TRBD1,TGTGCCAGCAGTTTGCCCGGGACAGCGGACACTGAAGCTTTCTTT,CASSLPGTADTEAFF
14,TRBV6-5,TRBJ1-1,once,-,TGTGCCAGCAGTTACTCCGTCAGGAACACTGAAGCTTTCTTT,CASSYSVRNTEAFF
14,TRBV2,TRBJ1-5,-,TRBD1,TGTGCCAGCAGTGGACAGGGTATCAATCAGCCCCAGCATTTT,CASSGQGINQPQHF
12,TRBV6-5,TRBJ1-1,-,TRBD1,TGTGCCAGCAGATGGGGACAGGGTGAAGCTTTCTTT,CASRWGQGEAFF
14,TRBV7-9,TRBJ2-1,once,TRBD2,TGTGCCAGCAGCCGAGCGGGAGGGCACTCCGAGCAGTTCTTC,CASSRAGGHSEQFF
15,TRBV2,TRBJ2-5,-,TRBD1,TGTGCCAGCGGACGAGACAGGGGTCCGGGAGAGACCCAGTACTTC,CASGRDRGPGETQYF
16,TRBV6-1,TRBJ2-7,-,-,TGTGCCAGCAGTGAAGGGGGCAGTTCAACCCCCTACGAGCAGTACTTC,CASSEGGSSTPYEQYF
14,TRBV2,TRBJ1-6,-,-,TGTGCCAGCAAAGAGGTCTCTTATAATTCACCCCTCCACTTT,CASKEVSYNSPLHF
11,TRBV27,TRBJ2-7,-,-,TGTGCCAGCAGTTCGTTGGCGACAACAATTTTC,CASSSLATTIF
14,TRBV7-9,TRBJ2-7,-,-,TGTGCCAGCAGCTTAGCAAGTGTAGAGTACGAGCAGTACTTC,CASSLASVEYEQYF
15,TRBV9,TRBJ1-1,few,-,TGTGCCAGCAGCACGGTAGGTCCGGGAGGCACTGAAGCTTTCTTT,CASSTVGPGGTEAFF
15,TRBV19,TRBJ2-2,-,TRBD2,TGTGCCCGAAAGGGACTAGCGGATAACACCGGGGAGCTGTTTTTT,CARKGLADNTGELFF
13,TRBV6-5,TRBJ1-5,-,-,TGTGCCAGCAGTGCACTTAGCAATCAGCCCCAGCATTTT,CASSALSNQPQHF
11,TRBV7-9,TRBJ2-1,-,-,TGTGCCAGCAGCTTAATCGATGAGCAGTTCTTC,CASSLIDEQFF
19,TRBV28,TRBJ2-6,-,TRBD1,TGTGCCAGCAGCTTCTCATCCGGGACAGGGATTTATGTCACCAACGTCCTGACTTTC,CASSFSSGTGIYVTNVLTF
17,TRBV14,TRBJ2-1,-,TRBD1,TGTGCCAGCAGCAAAGAACCGGGACAGGGGGGTTTGGATGAGCAGTTCTTC,CASSKEPGQGGLDEQFF
13,TRBV29-1,TRBJ1-4,once,TRBD1,TGCAGCGTGCCGGGACAGGGGACAGAAAAACTGTTTTTT,CSVPGQGTEKLFF
14,TRBV7-2,TRBJ1-1,few,-,TGTGCCAGCAGCAACCCAGGACAGTTACCTGAAGCTTTCTTT,CASSNPGQLPEAFF
16,TRBV4-1,TRBJ1-1,-,TRBD1,TGCGCCAGCAGGTTCGGGACAGGCTCTGGGAACACTGAAGCTTTCTTT,CASRFGTGSGNTEAFF
16,TRBV7-9,TRBJ1-2,-,-,TGTGCCAGCAGCTTAGCGTGGTCCGACAGGTTCTATGGCTACACCTTC,CASSLAWSDRFYGYTF
14,TRBV7-9,TRBJ2-1,-,TRBD2,TGTGCCAGCAGCTTACTTAGCGGGGCCTATGAGCAGTTCTTC,CASSLLSGAYEQFF
13,TRBV6-6,TRBJ1-4,-,TRBD1,TGTGCCAGCAGCAATCTACAGGGGGAGAAACTGTTTTTT,CASSNLQGEKLFF
17,TRBV5-8,TRBJ2-1,once,TRBD1,TGTGCCAGCAGCCTTGTGCAGGGGGTCTTCTCCTACAATGAGCAGTTCTTC,CASSLVQGVFSYNEQFF
15,TRBV7-8,TRBJ2-1,-,-,TGTGCCAGCAAACAACTAGGAAGCTCCTACAATGAGCAGTTCTTC,CASKQLGSSYNEQFF
15,TRBV15,TRBJ2-7,-,-,TGTGCCACCAGCAGATCAGGGACATTCTCCTACGAGCAGTACTTC,CATSRSGTFSYEQYF
11,TRBV28,TRBJ2-7,-,TRBD2,TGTGCCACTAGCGGGTGGCACGAGCAGTACTTC,CATSGWHEQYF
14,TRBV18,TRBJ2-3,-,-,TGTGCCAGCTCACCAGGGTCGGGAACAGATACGCAGTATTTT,CASSPGSGTDTQYF
14,TRBV7-2,TRBJ1-2,-,TRBD1,TGTGCCAGCAGCTCCAATCAGGGGGTTCATGGCTACACCTTC,CASSSNQGVHGYTF
14,TRBV5-1,TRBJ1-1,-,TRBD1,TGCGCCAGCAGCTTAAATGACAGGGAGAATGAAGCTTTCTTT,CASSLNDRENEAFF
12,TRBV6-5,TRBJ1-4,-,-,TGTGCCAGCAGCCCGGGAACAGGGAAACTGTTTTTT,CASSPGTGKLFF
15,TRBV4-1,TRBJ1-2,-,-,TGCGCCAGCAGCCAGCCCTACGGACAGCTCTATGGCTACACCTTC,CASSQPYGQLYGYTF
15,TRBV18,TRBJ1-4,-,-,TGTGCCAGCTCATATAGACAAGCAACTAATGAAAAACTGTTTTTT,CASSYRQATNEKLFF
15,TRBV9,TRBJ2-7,-,TRBD2,TGTGCCAGCAGCCCCGAGGCGGGAGTAGCCTACGAGCAGTACTTC,CASSPEAGVAYEQYF
15,TRBV4-1,TRBJ1-1,-,TRBD1,TGCGCCAGCAGCCAAGACACAGGGGTAAGGACTGAAGCTTTCTTT,CASSQDTGVRTEAFF
15,TRBV15,TRBJ1-3,once,-,TGTGCCACCAGCCATAAACAGGGATCTGGAAACACCATATATTTT,CATSHKQGSGNTIYF
12,TRBV28,TRBJ1-1,-,-,TGTGCCAGCAGTCTGGGGGGGTTTGGAGCTTTCTTT,CASSLGGFGAFF
14,TRBV25-1,TRBJ1-1,-,-,TGTGCCAGCAGTGAACACAGGGTTAACACTGAAGCTTTCTTT,CASSEHRVNTEAFF
16,TRBV9,TRBJ2-5,-,-,TGTGCCAGCAGCGTAGTTGGACAGAACCTTCAAGAGACCCAGTACTTC,CASSVVGQNLQETQYF
14,TRBV7-6,TRBJ2-2,-,-,TGTGCCAGCAGCTTATTGCGTAACACCGGGGAGCTGTTTTTT,CASSLLRNTGELFF
15,TRBV28,TRBJ1-1,-,-,TGTGCCAGCAGCCTTGGGGGGGCCTGGAACACTGAAGCTTTCTTT,CASSLGGAWNTEAFF
12,TRBV5-1,TRBJ2-5,-,TRBD1,TGCGCCAGCGGGACAGGGGAAGAGACCCAGTACTTC,CASGTGEETQYF
16,TRBV6-1,TRBJ2-3,once,TRBD2,TGTGCCAGCAGTGAAGCGTCTAGCGGGTACACAGATACGCAGTATTTT,CASSEASSGYTDTQYF
16,TRBV12-5,TRBJ2-1,-,TRBD2,TGTGCTAGTGGTTTGCTAGGGACTAGCGAGTCCAATGAGCAGTTCTTC,CASGLLGTSESNEQFF
15,TRBV25-1,TRBJ2-7,-,TRBD1,TGTGCCAGCAGCCCCCCCGGGACAGTAGGGAACGAGCAGTACTTC,CASSPPGTVGNEQYF
13,TRBV29-1,TRBJ1-6,once,-,TGCAGCGCCGGACAGTCCTATAATTCACCCCTCCACTTT,CSAGQSYNSPLHF